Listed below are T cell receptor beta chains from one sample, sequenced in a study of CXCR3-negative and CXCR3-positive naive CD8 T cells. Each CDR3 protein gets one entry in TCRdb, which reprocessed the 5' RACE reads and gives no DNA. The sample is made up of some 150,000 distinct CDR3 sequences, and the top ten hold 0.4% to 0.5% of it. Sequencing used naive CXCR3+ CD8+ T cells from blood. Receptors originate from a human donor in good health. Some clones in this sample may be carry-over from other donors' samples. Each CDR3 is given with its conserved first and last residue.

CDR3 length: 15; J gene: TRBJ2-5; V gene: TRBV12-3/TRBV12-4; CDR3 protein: CASSTLRDIQETQYF
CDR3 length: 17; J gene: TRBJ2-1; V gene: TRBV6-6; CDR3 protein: CASSYPDGVGPYNEQFF
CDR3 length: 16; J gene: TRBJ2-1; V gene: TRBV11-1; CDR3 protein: CASSLSPAGDYNEQFF
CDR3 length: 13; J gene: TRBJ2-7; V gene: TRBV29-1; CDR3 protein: CSVGGDYYGEQYF
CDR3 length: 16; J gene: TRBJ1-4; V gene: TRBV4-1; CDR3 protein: CASSQFPGHLNEKLFF
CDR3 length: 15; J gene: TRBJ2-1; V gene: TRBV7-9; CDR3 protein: CASSELAHSYNEQFF
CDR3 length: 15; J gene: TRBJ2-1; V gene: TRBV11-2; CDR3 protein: CASSSGTSESNEQFF
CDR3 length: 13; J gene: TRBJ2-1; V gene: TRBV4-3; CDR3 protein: CASSQDWGNEQSF
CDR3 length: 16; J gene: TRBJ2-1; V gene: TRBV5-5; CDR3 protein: CASSLGLAGIHDEQFF
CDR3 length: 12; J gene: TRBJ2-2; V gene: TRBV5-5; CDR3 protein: CASSSSTGELFF
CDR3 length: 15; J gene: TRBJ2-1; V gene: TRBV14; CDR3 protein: CASSPGGQGYNEQFF
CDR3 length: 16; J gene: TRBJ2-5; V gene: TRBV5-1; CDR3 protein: CASSQPTSGSQETQYF
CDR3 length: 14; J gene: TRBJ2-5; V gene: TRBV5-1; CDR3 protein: CASSWAGGAETQYF
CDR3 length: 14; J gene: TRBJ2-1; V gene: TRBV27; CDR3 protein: CASHDQGGFNEQFF
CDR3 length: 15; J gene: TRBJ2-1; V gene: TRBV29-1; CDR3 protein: CSAEPHSSSYNEQFF
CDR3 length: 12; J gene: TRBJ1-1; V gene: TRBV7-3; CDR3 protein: CASGLGNTEAFF
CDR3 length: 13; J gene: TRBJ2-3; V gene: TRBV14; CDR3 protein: CASSQEITDTQYF
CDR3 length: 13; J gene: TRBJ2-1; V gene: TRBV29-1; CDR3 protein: CSETSGRYNEQFF
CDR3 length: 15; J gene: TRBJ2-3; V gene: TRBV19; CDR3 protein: CASSIYRGSTDTQYF
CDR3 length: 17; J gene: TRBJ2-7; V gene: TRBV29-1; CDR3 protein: CSVELASGTSQGTEQYF
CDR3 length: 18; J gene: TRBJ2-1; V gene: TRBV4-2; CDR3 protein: CASSQDRISGNPYNEQFF
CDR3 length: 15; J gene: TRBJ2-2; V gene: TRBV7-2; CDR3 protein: CASSLGGVGTGELFF
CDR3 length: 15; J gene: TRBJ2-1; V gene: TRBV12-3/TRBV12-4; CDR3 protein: CASKAGTGSYNEQFF
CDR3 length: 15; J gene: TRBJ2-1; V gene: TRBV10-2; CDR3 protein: CASPFRRAPRDEQFF
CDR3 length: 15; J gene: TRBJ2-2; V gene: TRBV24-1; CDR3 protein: CATSDTPAGTGELFF
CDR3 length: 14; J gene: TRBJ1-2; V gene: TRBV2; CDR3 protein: CASSASQGFYGYTF
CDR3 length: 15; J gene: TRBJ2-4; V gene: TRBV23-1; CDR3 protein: CASMPASGAKNIQYF
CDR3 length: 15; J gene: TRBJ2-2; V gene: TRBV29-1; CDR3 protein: CSVELDRGFTGELFF
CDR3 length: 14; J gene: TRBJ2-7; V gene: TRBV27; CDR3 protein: CASSLLAGVYEQYF
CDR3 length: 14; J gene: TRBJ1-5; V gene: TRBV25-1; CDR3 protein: CASSEQGHNQPQHF
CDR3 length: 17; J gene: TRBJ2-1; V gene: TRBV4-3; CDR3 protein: CASSQSERGGTLNEQFF
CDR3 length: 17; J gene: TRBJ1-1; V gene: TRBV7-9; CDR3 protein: CASSQSGTGGLNTEAFF
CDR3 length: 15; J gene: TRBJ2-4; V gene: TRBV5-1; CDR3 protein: CASSWGTSGGNIQYF
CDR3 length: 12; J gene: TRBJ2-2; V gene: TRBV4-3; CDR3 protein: CASSPFAGELFF
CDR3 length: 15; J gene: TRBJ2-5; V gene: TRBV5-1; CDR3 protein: CASSLVPGYQETQYF
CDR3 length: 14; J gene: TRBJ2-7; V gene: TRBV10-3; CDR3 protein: CAISGTQGTYEQYF
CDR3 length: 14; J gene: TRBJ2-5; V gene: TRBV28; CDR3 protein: CASSLMGNQETQYF
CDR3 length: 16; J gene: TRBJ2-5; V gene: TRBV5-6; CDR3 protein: CASSYQLQGRGETQYF
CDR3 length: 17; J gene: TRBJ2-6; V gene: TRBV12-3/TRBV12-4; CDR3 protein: CASTQGLAVSGANVLTF
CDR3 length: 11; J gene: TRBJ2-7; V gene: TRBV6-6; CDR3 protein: CASKGVYEQYF
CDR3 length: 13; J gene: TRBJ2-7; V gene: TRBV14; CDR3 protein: CASSQYRVYEQYF
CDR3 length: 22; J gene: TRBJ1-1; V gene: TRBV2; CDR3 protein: CASQPFRRQRTGLVRYDTEAFF
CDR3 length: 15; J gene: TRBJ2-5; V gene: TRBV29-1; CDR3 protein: CSVGRRGTRQETQYF
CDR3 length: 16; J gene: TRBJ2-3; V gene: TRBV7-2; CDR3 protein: CASSVARDSRVNTQYF
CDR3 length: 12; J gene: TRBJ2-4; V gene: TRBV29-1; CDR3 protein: CSGGGGGNIQYF
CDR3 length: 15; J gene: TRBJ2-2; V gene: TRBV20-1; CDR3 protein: CSASPEGMDTGELFF
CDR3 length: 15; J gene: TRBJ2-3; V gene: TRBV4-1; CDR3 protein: CASSQGTGWGDTQYF
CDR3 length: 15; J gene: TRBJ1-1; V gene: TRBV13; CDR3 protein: CASSWTGAWNTEAFF
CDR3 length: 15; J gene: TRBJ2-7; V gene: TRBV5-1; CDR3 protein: CASGHGGRNSYEQYF
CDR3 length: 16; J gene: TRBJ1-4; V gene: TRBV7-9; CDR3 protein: CASRPASGAPNEKLFF
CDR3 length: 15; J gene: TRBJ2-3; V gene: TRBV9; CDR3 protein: CASSVDPVSTDTQYF
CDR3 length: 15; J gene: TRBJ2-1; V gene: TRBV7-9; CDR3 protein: CASSLGATTYNEQFF